This T cell receptor beta chain was identified during a study of T cell responses to AZD1222 COVID-19 vaccine. Turning to the study itself: Doses given second, at about 4 or about 12 weeks, were pooled. Regarding the study as a whole: Most donors were white British, females outnumbered males, and clonal diversity was possibly underestimated.

Details on this clone: Its antigen is unidentified.

TCRdb keeps only in-frame clones here, not all; method: immunoSEQ multiplex PCR. The top ten hold approximately 2.9% of the sample, which has approximately 73,000 clones, over 80% seen once. This TCR came from an adult in good health. Material: peripheral blood, obtained on day 0 of AZD1222 vaccination.

The CDR3 loop reads CAISESRVDNYGYTF. The CDR3 DNA follows: TGTGCCATCAGTGAGTCGAGAGTGGACAACTATGGCTACACCTTC. The chain recombines TRBV10-3 with TRBJ1-2; unclear D gene. V dropped 0 bases and J dropped 2 bases, with 10 bases sitting between them. Looked up from germline, CDR1 is ENHRY and CDR2 is SYGVKD. The CDR3 totals 15 residues.